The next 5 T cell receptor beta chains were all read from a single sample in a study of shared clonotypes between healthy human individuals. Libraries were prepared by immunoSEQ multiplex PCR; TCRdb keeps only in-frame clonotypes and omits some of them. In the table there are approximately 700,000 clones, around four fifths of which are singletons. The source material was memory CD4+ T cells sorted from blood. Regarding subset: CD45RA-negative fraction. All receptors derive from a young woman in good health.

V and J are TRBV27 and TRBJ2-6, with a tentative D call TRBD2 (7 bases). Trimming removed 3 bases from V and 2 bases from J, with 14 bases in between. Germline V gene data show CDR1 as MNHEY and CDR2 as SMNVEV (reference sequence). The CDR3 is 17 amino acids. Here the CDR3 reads CASSFRGAGTGANVLTF. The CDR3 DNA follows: TGTGCCAGCAGTTTTCGGGGGGCGGGGACTGGGGCCAACGTCCTGACTTTC.

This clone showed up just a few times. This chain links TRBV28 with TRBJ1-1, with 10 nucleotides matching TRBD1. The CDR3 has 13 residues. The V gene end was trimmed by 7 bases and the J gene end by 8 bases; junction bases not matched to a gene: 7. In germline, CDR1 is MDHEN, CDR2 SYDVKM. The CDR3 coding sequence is TGTGCCAGCATGCCGGGACAGGGGATGGAAGCTTTCTTT. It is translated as CASMPGQGMEAFF.

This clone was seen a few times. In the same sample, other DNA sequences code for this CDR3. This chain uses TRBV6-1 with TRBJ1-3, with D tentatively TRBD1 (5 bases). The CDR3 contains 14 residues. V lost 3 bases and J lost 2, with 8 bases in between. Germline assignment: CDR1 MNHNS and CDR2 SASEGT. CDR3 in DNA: TGTGCCAGCAGTGACGGGGGAGCTGGAAACACCATATATTTT. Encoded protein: CASSDGGAGNTIYF.

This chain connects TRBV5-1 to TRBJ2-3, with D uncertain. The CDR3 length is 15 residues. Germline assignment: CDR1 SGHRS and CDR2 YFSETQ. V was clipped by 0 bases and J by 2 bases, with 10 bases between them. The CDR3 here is CASSLASGITDTQYF. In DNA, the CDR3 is TGCGCCAGCAGCTTGGCCTCAGGTATCACAGATACGCAGTATTTT.

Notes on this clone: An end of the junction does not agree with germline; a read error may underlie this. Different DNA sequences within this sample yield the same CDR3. The CDR3 here is CASSSRGLNTEAFF. DNA for the CDR3: TGTGCCAGCAGCTCCCGGGGTCTGAACACCGAAGCTTTCTTT. The chain is built from TRBV14 and TRBJ1-1; no clear D gene. CDR1 is SGHDN, CDR2 FVKESK, per germline. The CDR3 is 14 amino acids.